The 23 T cell receptor beta chains given below trace back to one sample, sequenced in a study of control samples from healthy donors and cancer patients. Libraries were prepared by immunoSEQ multiplex PCR; TCRdb keeps only in-frame clonotypes and omits some of them. This sample has more than 60,000 clones; 89% occur once, and the top ten carry 8% to 10%. Sequenced material: PBMCs. All receptors derive from a woman between 50 and 59 years old with colorectal cancer.

The rearrangement links TRBV6-5 to TRBJ1-1, with D unresolved. The CDR3 runs 14 residues. The germline V gene has CDR1 MNHEY and CDR2 SVGAGI. V was pared by 5 bases and J by 0 bases, with 10 bases between. The CDR3 protein is CASSPPGMNTEAFF. The CDR3 nucleotides are TGTGCCAGCAGTCCCCCGGGAATGAACACTGAAGCTTTCTTT.

The V gene is TRBV24-1, the J gene TRBJ2-1; D is ambiguous. Germline CDR1 reads KGHDR; CDR2 reads SFDVKD. The CDR3 is made up of 8 amino acids. The ends were cut back, 9 bases at V and 15 bases at J, with 8 bases in the middle. CDR3 DNA: TGTGCCACCCCGAATCCGTTCTTC. This sequence encodes CATPNPFF.

J is TRBJ1-2 and V is TRBV29-1, with TRBD1 as a possible D gene (6 bases). The CDR3 runs 13 residues. Per germline, CDR1 SQVTM and CDR2 ANQGSEA. The V end was cut by 7 bases, the J end by 7 bases, with 19 bases between. The CDR3 region is CSALEGGRPGYTF. The CDR3 DNA is TGCAGCGCGCTCGAGGGGGGGCGGCCTGGCTACACCTTC.

The rearrangement links TRBV5-5 to TRBJ2-1; D could derive from TRBD1 or TRBD2 (7 bases each). The CDR3 is 17 residues long. V dropped 5 bases and J dropped 0 bases, with 18 bases sitting between them. CDR1 SGHKS and CDR2 YYEKEE come from the germline V gene (reference sequence). The CDR3 here is CASRLRGTVGSYNEQFF. The CDR3, as DNA: TGTGCCAGCAGGCTGCGGGGGACAGTGGGCTCCTACAATGAGCAGTTCTTC.

CDR3 DNA sequence: TGTGCCATCAGTGATTTTAGGGCAGGGAAGTCAGATACGCAGTATTTT. Translating it yields CAISDFRAGKSDTQYF. The chain recombines TRBV10-3 with TRBJ2-3, with D perhaps matching TRBD1 (5 bases). Trimming stripped 3 bases from V and 4 bases from J, with 17 bases between. This CDR3 spans 16 amino acids. The germline V gene has CDR1 ENHRY and CDR2 SYGVKD.

A note on this clone: Other DNA sequences in this specimen translate into the identical CDR3. V gene TRBV12-3 or TRBV12-4 combines with J gene TRBJ2-3; no clear D. V was cut by 3 bases and J by 3 bases, with 4 bases left in between. CDR3 size: 12 residues. The CDR3 DNA reads as TGTGCCAGCAGTTTTAGTACAGATACGCAGTATTTT. Translating it yields CASSFSTDTQYF.

V and J are TRBV7-2 and TRBJ2-3; 7 bases are shared with TRBD1. The CDR3 runs 15 residues. CDR1 is SGHTA, CDR2 FQGNSA, per germline. With 1 base clipped from V and 7 bases from J, the junction kept 8 bases outside the gene matches. The CDR3 DNA sequence: TGTGCCAGCAGCTTAGAGCCGGGACAGCGTTATACGCAGTATTTT. This gives the protein CASSLEPGQRYTQYF.

The rearrangement joins TRBV5-6 to TRBJ1-6, with D maybe TRBD1 (6 bases). V lost 2 bases, J lost 13 bases, and 16 bases lay in between. The germline CDR1 and CDR2 sequences are SGHDT and YYEEEE. The CDR3 runs to 14 residues. Here the CDR3 DNA reads TGTGCCAGCAGCTTACAGGGTGCCGGGGGCCCCCTCCACTTT. This translates into CASSLQGAGGPLHF.

The chain is built from TRBV6-6 and TRBJ2-7, with D possibly matching TRBD1 (6 bases). The CDR3 runs 11 residues. V gave up 6 bases and J gave up 4 bases, with 7 bases separating them. Germline CDR1 MNHNY, CDR2 SVGAGI (reference sequence). The CDR3 bases are TGTGCCAGCAGGGACAGTTACGAGCAGTACGTC. This encodes CASRDSYEQYV.

This sequence joins TRBV3-1 (or the pseudogene TRBV3-2) and TRBJ2-2; D not resolved. V was cut by 6 bases and J by 4 bases, with 15 bases left in between. The CDR3 extends over 15 amino acids. CDR1 is LGHDT, CDR2 YNNKEL, per germline (reference sequence). The DNA for the CDR3 is TGTGCCAGCAGTCTTCGGACCTTTCCCACCGGGGAGCTGTTTTTT. Translated, it gives CASSLRTFPTGELFF.

The genes are TRBV6-5 and TRBJ1-4, with D possibly TRBD1 on 5 matching bases. The V end lost 6 bases, the J end lost 5 bases, and 16 bases lay between the germline ends. CDR1 is MNHEY, CDR2 SVGAGI, per germline. The CDR3 is 15 residues long. CDR3 coding DNA: TGTGCCAGCAGGGGGCTCGACAGTTCAAATGAAAAACTGTTTTTT. Translating gives CASRGLDSSNEKLFF.

This clone was detected once. The chain has TRBV7-8 and TRBJ2-2; maybe TRBD2 (6 bases). Trimming took off 5 bases at V and 1 base at J, with 20 bases between the two ends. The CDR3 consists of 18 residues. Germline V gene data show CDR1 as SGHVS and CDR2 as FQNEAQ. The DNA of the CDR3 is TGTGCCAGCAGCCCCTTTCAATCCTGGCGGGGGAACACCGGGGAGCTGTTTTTT. Translation: CASSPFQSWRGNTGELFF. The whole variable domain, filled in from reference TRBV7-8 and TRBJ2-2, reads GAGVSQSPRYKVAKRGQDVALRCDPISGHVSLFWYQQALGQGPEFLTYFQNEAQLDKSGLPSDRFFAERPEGSVSTLKIQRTQQEDSAVYLCASSPFQSWRGNTGELFFGEGSRLTVL.

The chain has TRBV4-1 and TRBJ1-2; the D gene is possibly TRBD1 (5 bases). This CDR3 is 14 amino acids long. Trimming pared 2 bases from V and 4 bases from J, leaving 11 bases between. Germline CDR1 is MGHRA and CDR2 is YSYEKL. CDR3 residues: CASSQTWTSYGYTF. CDR3 DNA: TGCGCCAGCAGCCAAACCTGGACAAGCTATGGCTACACCTTC.

The rearrangement uses TRBV6-5 and TRBJ2-7, with TRBD1 matching over 11 bases. Per the germline V gene, CDR1 is MNHEY and CDR2 is SVGAGI. Germline trimming cut 5 bases from V and 6 bases from J; bases unmatched to any gene: 6. The CDR3 runs to 14 residues. The CDR3: CASSRDRGWSEQYV. The CDR3 nucleotides read TGTGCCAGCAGTAGGGACAGGGGGTGGTCCGAGCAGTACGTC.

V is TRBV28 and J is TRBJ2-1; 16 bases fit TRBD2. Looked up from germline, CDR1 is MDHEN and CDR2 is SYDVKM. The CDR3 consists of 19 residues. Trimming removed 6 bases from V and 0 bases from J; junction bases left unmatched: 8. The DNA of the CDR3 is TGTGCCAGCAGCTCACCCGGGACTAGCGGGGGGGCCTCCTACAATGAGCAGTTCTTC. Protein sequence: CASSSPGTSGGASYNEQFF. Drawing the rest from reference TRBV28 and TRBJ2-1, the complete variable domain is DVKVTQSSRYLVKRTGEKVFLECVQDMDHENMFWYRQDPGLGLRLIYFSYDVKMKEKGDIPEGYSVSREKKERFSLILESASTNQTSMYLCASSSPGTSGGASYNEQFFGPGTRLTVL.

The chain has TRBV7-9 and TRBJ2-1; no reliable D call. The germline V gene has CDR1 SEHNR and CDR2 FQNEAQ (reference sequence). The CDR3 extends over 15 amino acids. Deletions cut 2 bases from V and 9 bases from J, with 17 bases between. CDR3 protein: CASSLRRAGPGEQFF. The CDR3 nucleotides are TGTGCCAGCAGCTTACGCAGAGCTGGCCCCGGTGAGCAGTTCTTC.

The rearrangement joins TRBV6-5 to TRBJ2-1; D is perhaps TRBD2 (7 bases). Germline V gives CDR1 MNHEY, CDR2 SVGAGI. The V end was cut by 2 bases, the J end by 3 bases, with 14 bases between. The CDR3 contains 16 residues. The CDR3 coding sequence is TGTGCCAGCAGTTACGTGCCGGGGGGCCTCTACAATGAGCAGTTCTTC. Translating it yields CASSYVPGGLYNEQFF.

The chain recombines TRBV5-4 with TRBJ1-1; no reliable D call. The CDR3 consists of 15 residues. Trimming stripped 0 bases from V and 1 base from J, with 10 bases between. Germline values: CDR1 SGHNT, CDR2 YYREEE (reference sequence). CDR3 DNA: TGTGCCAGCAGCTTGGACCCCGGGTCGAACACTGAAGCTTTCTTT. Protein sequence: CASSLDPGSNTEAFF.

CDR3 in amino acids: CASSGADNNSPLHF. The CDR3 DNA reads TGTGCCAGCAGTGGGGCGGATAATAATTCACCCCTCCACTTT. The chain combines TRBV28 with TRBJ1-6, with D tentatively TRBD1 (5 bases). The germline V and J ends were trimmed by 5 bases and 5 bases, with 10 bases remaining between them. The CDR3 is 14 residues long. Germline-derived CDR1 and CDR2 are MDHEN and SYDVKM.

The V and J genes are TRBV9 and TRBJ1-6; D unclear. The CDR3 has 13 residues. The germline V and J ends were trimmed by 4 bases and 11 bases, with 13 bases remaining between them. Germline assignment: CDR1 SGDLS and CDR2 YYNGEE. The CDR3 region has the DNA TGTGCCAGCAGCCCCCCCGCGGGGACACCCCTCCACTTT. Translating it yields CASSPPAGTPLHF.

Only one count was recorded for this clone. The chain couples TRBV24-1 to TRBJ2-3; D gene unclear. Germline V gene sequence: CDR1 KGHDR, CDR2 SFDVKD. This CDR3 is built from 11 residues. The germline V and J ends were trimmed by 4 bases and 6 bases, with 4 bases remaining between them. The CDR3 loop is CATSDRDTQYF. The CDR3 DNA reads TGTGCCACCAGTGACAGGGATACGCAGTATTTT.

The V call is TRBV4-1, the J call TRBJ2-3; TRBD2 matches at 12 bases. J lost 3 bases, V lost 1 base, and 2 bases had no gene match. The germline V gene has CDR1 MGHRA and CDR2 YSYEKL. The CDR3 contains 16 residues. The CDR3 DNA sequence: TGCGCCAGCAGCCAAGGGGGGACTAGCGGGACAGATACGCAGTATTTT. Its translation is CASSQGGTSGTDTQYF.

This clone ranks as medium-sized. The V gene is TRBV28, the J gene TRBJ1-5; D ambiguous. The CDR3 runs to 14 residues. Germline V CDR1 and CDR2: MDHEN, SYDVKM. V was trimmed by 6 bases and J by 0 bases, leaving 9 bases between them. DNA for the CDR3: TGTGCCAGCAGCCAATACAGTAGCAATCAGCCCCAGCATTTT. Encoded protein: CASSQYSSNQPQHF.